This T cell receptor beta chain was captured in a study of blood T cell repertoires in COVID-19. As for the study in general: COVID-19 samples collected from the United States, Italy and Spain covered acute and convalescent phases. Nucleic acid was either cDNA or gDNA, and it came from T cells, B-cell-depleted T cells, or PBMCs.

Authors' methods: Amplification from reference gene primers served as the basis for estimated nucleated cell counts. Only in-frame clones appear in the TCRdb table, and some are missing; sequencing was by immunoSEQ multiplex PCR. V and J calls and clone size are given by that table; D and trimming were obtained from the DNA. The top ten hold approximately 8% of the sample, which has approximately 130,000 clones, 88% seen once. The CDR3 has 19 amino acids. With 2 bases removed from V and 0 bases from J, the gap between germline ends came to 20 bases. Germline V gene data show CDR1 as KGHSH and CDR2 as LQKENI.

The TCR was taken from a man aged 45-65 years with acute or convalescent COVID-19. Specimen: peripheral blood. V and J are TRBV18 and TRBJ1-5; no reliable D call. In DNA, the CDR3 is TGTGCCAGCTCACCAACCGTAGCCGAGGATTTATATAGCAATCAGCCCCAGCATTTT. This sequence encodes CASSPTVAEDLYSNQPQHF.